This note documents a single TCR beta chain sequence. The record originates from a study of blood T cell repertoires in COVID-19. V was pared by 6 bases and J by 9 bases, with 7 bases of the junction left unmatched. The CDR3 runs to 14 residues. The germline V gene has CDR1 MNHEY and CDR2 SVGAGI. Per the original data handling: Amplifying reference gene primers gave estimates of nucleated cell counts. TCRdb's copy holds only in-frame clones and misses some; the assay was immunoSEQ multiplex PCR. V and J calls plus clone size are reproduced from that table; the DNA served to infer D and trimming. The table lists 45,000 to 50,000 clones, 88% of them singletons.

V gene TRBV6-5 combines with J gene TRBJ1-5; 11 bases line up with TRBD1. The sequenced material came from peripheral blood. This sequence originates from a man in his fifties with active COVID-19. The CDR3 region has the DNA TGTGCCAGCAGCGCCGGGACAGGGGGTAGGCCCCAGCATTTT. It codes for CASSAGTGGRPQHF.